The entry that follows covers one T cell receptor (beta chain) sequence. Its antigen has not been determined. The record has no base qualities; no much larger clone is one base away. The sample belongs to a study of blood T cell repertoires in COVID-19 (TCRdb year 2020). Background on the whole study: Samples covering the acute and convalescent phases of COVID-19 were provided by collaborators in the United States, Italy and Spain. The material from the prospective study consisted of cDNA or gDNA derived from T cells, B-cell-depleted T cells, or PBMCs. The dataset comprised deeply sampled blood TCRbeta repertoires from subjects exposed to, actively infected with, or recovered from COVID-19. The repertoires were made available in a free public database intended to serve as a resource for research on the immune response to SARS-CoV-2. The samples were drawn from two sources: the first 160 participants of the ongoing ImmuneRACE study, and 1,200 or so subjects contributed by 6 global collaborators. Sample metadata almost always included a de-identified subject ID, COVID-19 status, age in years and sex. Where HLA class I and class II types were available, the types were taken from metadata supplied by the sample provider, not from assay-based typing.

The study at large found these results: How much clinical and demographic metadata was included differed by source and by participant, and the metadata was provided uncurated.

TCRbeta CDR3 regions were amplified from genomic DNA by means of the immunoSEQ Assay, a bias-controlled multiplex PCR. In the source study's methods: The number of nucleated cells in each sample was estimated by amplification of reference gene primers within the assay. To quantify the absolute abundance of each unique TCRbeta CDR3 rearrangement, sequence reads were collapsed and filtered. For each sample, productive Simpson clonality was calculated as the square root of Simpson's diversity index over productive rearrangements. Imported from immuneACCESS, the table was reduced by TCRdb to in-frame sequences with V and J called. These copies leave out some clones; in studies compared against another copy, an unresolved V gene accounts for under half, and the cause of the remainder is not known. That table gives V, J and clone size, and the DNA gave D and trimming. Counted in this sample were tens of thousands of clones; roughly 80% of them appeared once. The ten largest clones take up approximately 13% of the sample.

The CDR3 runs 15 amino acids, cysteine and phenylalanine included. Just the 45-base CDR3 DNA is kept, in frame starting at base 1. CDR1 SNHLY and CDR2 FYNNEI are derived from the germline V gene. V is cut by 2 bases and J by 2 bases, and the space between the germline ends is 11 bases. Whole blood was collected in K2EDTA tubes by collaborating institutions according to the institutions' own protocols. Collaborator samples were shipped for TCRbeta analysis as frozen whole blood, isolated PBMCs, or DNA extracted from either sample type. The sequence derives from a woman aged 70-85 years with acute or convalescent COVID-19. The V and J segments used are TRBV2 and TRBJ2-3; TRBD1 could be the D gene, as 6 bases match. The sample was peripheral blood. In nucleotide form, the sequence is TGTGCCAGCAGTGAAAGGGGACATAACACAGATACGCAGTATTTT. Translated, it gives CASSERGHNTDTQYF.